The 20 T cell receptor beta chains in this list originate from one sample, sequenced in a study of control samples from healthy donors and cancer patients. Sequencing used immunoSEQ multiplex PCR; TCRdb keeps in-frame clones, though not all of them. The sample shows 130,000 to 150,000 clones, approximately 93% of them seen only once. The sample consisted of blood. The source is a young man in good health.

The chain recombines TRBV19 with TRBJ2-7, with D perhaps matching TRBD2 (6 bases). This CDR3 region has 15 residues. The V gene lost 2 bases and the J gene lost 0 bases, with 11 bases spanning the gap. The V gene's germline CDR1 is LNHDA and CDR2 SQIVND (reference sequence). The CDR3 is CASSIRRGSSYEQYF. CDR3 in DNA: TGTGCCAGTAGTATAAGGCGGGGAAGCTCCTACGAGCAGTACTTC.

This rearrangement joins TRBV5-8 to TRBJ2-5; the D is unclear. V dropped 7 bases and J dropped 1 base, with 26 bases sitting between them. This CDR3 spans 18 amino acids. Per germline, CDR1 SGHTS and CDR2 YDEGEE. The CDR3 sequence: CASPMGFGQHMGQETQYF. The CDR3 coding sequence is TGTGCCAGCCCCATGGGATTTGGGCAGCATATGGGCCAAGAGACCCAGTACTTC.

CDR3 DNA sequence: TGTGCCAGCAGCTTGGAGTTTCTAGCGGGAAACACCATATATTTT. Amino acid sequence: CASSLEFLAGNTIYF. V is TRBV5-8 and J is TRBJ1-3; D gene ambiguous. Per the germline V gene, CDR1 is SGHTS and CDR2 is YDEGEE. Trimming shortened V by 0 bases and J by 4 bases, and 11 bases separated the two germline ends. The CDR3 is 15 amino acids.

V gene TRBV5-8 combines with J gene TRBJ2-7, with 7 positions matching TRBD1. This CDR3 has 16 amino acids. With V trimmed by 4 bases and J by 4 bases, 14 bases remained unmatched. The germline V gene encodes CDR1 SGHTS and CDR2 YDEGEE. CDR3 nucleotides: TGTGCCAGCAGCCTAGGACAGGTCGGAATAGGGTACGAGCAGTACTTC. It translates to CASSLGQVGIGYEQYF. The whole variable domain, remainder taken from reference TRBV5-8 and TRBJ2-7, is EAGVTQSPTHLIKTRGQQATLRCSPISGHTSVYWYQQALGLGLQFLLWYDEGEERNRGNFPPRFSGRQFPNYSSELNVNALELEDSALYLCASSLGQVGIGYEQYFGPGTRLTVT.

The V and J genes are TRBV12-3 or TRBV12-4 and TRBJ1-1; the D gene is possibly TRBD1 (5 bases). The CDR3 runs to 13 residues. V was trimmed by 7 bases and J by 2 bases, leaving 11 bases between them. The DNA of the CDR3 is TGTGCCAGCATCACCGGGGGTAACACTGAAGCTTTCTTT. Protein product: CASITGGNTEAFF.

The chain joins TRBV30 to TRBJ1-2, with D maybe TRBD1 (5 bases). Deletions cut 7 bases from V and 8 bases from J, with 26 bases between. This CDR3 has 15 residues. Per germline, CDR1 GTSNPN and CDR2 SVGIG (reference sequence). The CDR3 nucleotides read TGTGCCTCGCAGGGTTCCGGTCCCCTCACTCCGGGCTACACCTTC. Protein sequence: CASQGSGPLTPGYTF.

This chain joins TRBV24-1 and TRBJ2-1; D is perhaps TRBD1 (5 bases). Trimming left V 1 base short and J 9 bases short, with 9 bases between. Germline-derived CDR1 and CDR2 are KGHDR and SFDVKD. This CDR3 has 13 amino acids. The CDR3 is CATSDFWGGEQFF. The CDR3 DNA reads TGTGCCACCAGTGATTTTTGGGGCGGTGAGCAGTTCTTC.

The rearrangement joins TRBV4-2 to TRBJ1-6; the D gene is possibly TRBD1 (6 bases). V dropped 1 base and J dropped 7 bases, with 14 bases sitting between them. CDR3 length equals 16 residues. Per germline, CDR1 LGHNA and CDR2 YNFKEQ. The CDR3: CASSQGGGLANSPLHF. The CDR3 DNA reads TGTGCCAGCAGCCAAGGAGGGGGTCTAGCGAATTCACCCCTCCACTTT.

This clone was counted once. The V gene is TRBV28, the J gene TRBJ1-3; 9 nucleotides align to TRBD1. CDR1 MDHEN and CDR2 SYDVKM come from the germline V gene. There are 17 residues in the CDR3. After removal of 5 bases from V and 3 bases from J, the junction contained 11 bases not matched to a gene. The CDR3 DNA reads TGTGCCAGCAGTACATCGTCCGGACAGGGGTTTGGAAACACCATATATTTT. Translating it yields CASSTSSGQGFGNTIYF. The full variable domain, completed using reference TRBV28 and TRBJ1-3, is DVKVTQSSRYLVKRTGEKVFLECVQDMDHENMFWYRQDPGLGLRLIYFSYDVKMKEKGDIPEGYSVSREKKERFSLILESASTNQTSMYLCASSTSSGQGFGNTIYFGEGSWLTVV.

V gene TRBV14 combines with J gene TRBJ1-1, with 7 bases aligning to TRBD1. J was trimmed by 1 base and V by 2 bases; bases with no gene match: 4. Germline assignment: CDR1 SGHDN and CDR2 FVKESK. This CDR3 comprises 15 residues. The CDR3 loop is CASSQLTGRNTEAFF. In DNA form, the CDR3 reads TGTGCCAGCAGCCAACTGACAGGGCGGAACACTGAAGCTTTCTTT.

This rearrangement joins TRBV28 to TRBJ1-5; no clear D. CDR1 and CDR2 from the germline V gene are MDHEN and SYDVKM. The ends were cut back, 5 bases at V and 1 base at J, with 15 bases in the middle. This CDR3 is built from 16 residues. The CDR3 DNA reads TGTGCCAGCAGTCGAGTCCGGGGTTTGAGCAATCAGCCCCAGCATTTT. Protein: CASSRVRGLSNQPQHF.

The chain carries TRBV7-2 and TRBJ2-3; no definite D call. This CDR3 is built from 13 residues. Germline-derived CDR1 and CDR2 are SGHTA and FQGNSA. Between the trimmed V and J ends, which lost 5 bases and 7 bases, there was a span of 13 bases. The CDR3 nucleotides are TGTGCCAGCAGCCAAAATTGGTGGCATACGCAGTATTTT. It codes for CASSQNWWHTQYF.

The rearrangement joins TRBV9 to TRBJ2-2; 14 bases match TRBD2. Per germline, CDR1 SGDLS and CDR2 YYNGEE. V was clipped by 3 bases and J by 6 bases; unmatched bases: 10. This CDR3 contains 18 residues. CDR3 region: CASSAREWGLAGAGELFF. The CDR3 nucleotides read TGTGCCAGCAGCGCGCGAGAATGGGGACTAGCGGGGGCCGGGGAGCTGTTTTTT. Combining the CDR3 with reference TRBV9 and TRBJ2-2 gives the whole variable domain DSGVTQTPKHLITATGQRVTLRCSPRSGDLSVYWYQQSLDQGLQFLIQYYNGEERAKGNILERFSAQQFPDLHSELNLSSLELGDSALYFCASSAREWGLAGAGELFFGEGSRLTVL.

This clone has just one count. V usage is TRBV25-1 and J usage is TRBJ1-1; the D is unclear. The CDR3 loop spans 13 amino acids. The germline V gene has CDR1 MGHDK and CDR2 SYGVNS. V gave up 2 bases and J gave up 5 bases, with 9 bases separating them. The CDR3 DNA sequence: TGTGCCAGCAGTGAACTCCAACGGACTGAAGCTTTCTTT. Translating it yields CASSELQRTEAFF.

The chain is built from TRBV19 and TRBJ2-1; D call uncertain. Germline V gene sequence: CDR1 LNHDA, CDR2 SQIVND (reference sequence). The germline V and J ends were trimmed by 3 bases and 9 bases, with 18 bases remaining between them. The CDR3 length is 15 residues. The chain's CDR3 is CASSISGPKAPEQFF. DNA of the CDR3: TGTGCCAGTAGTATTAGTGGTCCCAAGGCCCCTGAGCAGTTCTTC. The entire variable domain, with the rest obtained from reference TRBV19 and TRBJ2-1, is as follows: DGGITQSPKYLFRKEGQNVTLSCEQNLNHDAMYWYRQDPGQGLRLIYYSQIVNDFQKGDIAEGYSVSREKKESFPLTVTSAQKNPTAFYLCASSISGPKAPEQFFGPGTRLTVL.

This clone was seen a single time. This chain links TRBV7-2 with TRBJ2-3; D not certain. The V and J ends lost 5 bases and 0 bases respectively, with 9 bases between them. The CDR3 loop spans 14 amino acids. Per germline, CDR1 SGHTA and CDR2 FQGNSA. CDR3 amino acids: CASSLDRSTDTQYF. CDR3 sequence (DNA): TGTGCCAGCAGCCTGGATCGCAGCACAGATACGCAGTATTTT.

A word on this clone: At one end the junction does not follow the germline gene, possibly because of a read error. The rearrangement links TRBV7-7 to TRBJ2-5; D perhaps matches TRBD1 (6 bases). Germline V CDR1 and CDR2: SSHAT, FNYEAQ (reference sequence). CDR3 size: 14 residues. The CDR3 loop reads CASSLDRTQETQYF. The CDR3, as DNA: TGTGCTAGCAGCTTAGACAGGACCCAAGAGACCCAGTACTTC. Supplemented by reference TRBV7-7 and TRBJ2-5, the full variable domain reads GAGVSQSPRYKVTKRGQDVTLRCDPISSHATLYWYQQALGQGPEFLTYFNYEAQPDKSGLPSDRFSAERPEGSISTLTIQRTEQRDSAMYRCASSLDRTQETQYFGPGTRLLVL.

This chain uses TRBV3-1 (or the pseudogene TRBV3-2) with TRBJ2-1; D is possibly TRBD1 or TRBD2 (6 bases each). Trimming removed 4 bases at V and 11 bases at J, with 12 bases between. The germline gives CDR1 LGHDT, CDR2 YNNKEL (reference sequence). The CDR3 loop spans 12 amino acids. The CDR3 is CASSLGGGQQFF. As DNA, the CDR3 is TGTGCCAGCAGCCTCGGGGGCGGACAGCAGTTCTTC.

V and J are TRBV14 and TRBJ2-5; D is ambiguous. Trimming took 0 bases from V and 5 from J, leaving 16 bases between them. Germline V lookup: CDR1 SGHDN, CDR2 FVKESK. The CDR3 runs to 16 residues. CDR3 DNA: TGTGCCAGCAGCCAAGATGATAGGGCCAGCCGGGAGACCCAGTACTTC. It is translated as CASSQDDRASRETQYF. The whole variable domain, remainder taken from reference TRBV14 and TRBJ2-5, is EAGVTQFPSHSVIEKGQTVTLRCDPISGHDNLYWYRRVMGKEIKFLLHFVKESKQDESGMPNNRFLAERTGGTYSTLKVQPAELEDSGVYFCASSQDDRASRETQYFGPGTRLLVL.

The rearrangement uses TRBV7-2 and TRBJ2-7; TRBD1 agrees at 8 bases. The germline CDR1 and CDR2 sequences are SGHTA and FQGNSA. The trim removed 4 bases at V and 3 bases at J, leaving 8 bases unmatched. The CDR3 length is 15 residues. The CDR3 protein is CASSSRTGHDYEQYF. The CDR3 nucleotides are TGTGCCAGCAGCTCCCGGACAGGGCATGACTACGAGCAGTACTTC.